These T cell receptor beta chains were read from a single sample in a study of T cells after yellow fever vaccination. TCRdb re-called the 5' RACE reads with MiXCR, one entry per CDR3 protein. The sample lists 350,000 to 450,000 distinct CDR3 sequences, about 6.2% seen once, with approximately 15% in the top ten. This sample comprised PBMCs, obtained 5 days after the yellow fever booster vaccination. These TCRs come from a man aged 25 to 40 who received the YFV17D yellow fever vaccine. Both conserved end residues are part of each CDR3. A D gene is named only where the DNA matches it firmly. Clone size is given for some rows only: seen once, a few or many times, or a class if the clone is expanded.

cdr3_length clone_size d_call j_call v_call cdr3_aa cdr3_nt
16 many TRBD1 TRBJ2-7 TRBV25-1 CASSDERGQGGPEQYF TGTGCCAGCAGCGACGAGAGGGGACAGGGGGGTCCCGAGCAGTACTTC
16 - TRBD1 TRBJ2-7 TRBV18 CASSPLSGQGIYEQYF TGTGCCAGCTCACCACTCTCGGGACAGGGGATCTACGAGCAGTACTTC
15 few - TRBJ2-5 TRBV7-2 CASSLVAGSGETQYF TGTGCCAGCAGCTTAGTTGCGGGAAGTGGGGAGACCCAGTACTTC
12 many - TRBJ2-6 TRBV12-3/TRBV12-4 CATTSGANVLTF TGTGCCACTACATCTGGGGCCAACGTCCTGACTTTC
13 - TRBD1 TRBJ2-7 TRBV20-1 CCVGQPPGYEQYF TGCTGTGTGGGACAGCCTCCCGGCTACGAGCAGTACTTC
12 - - TRBJ2-1 TRBV6-5 CASSSPPGEQFF TGTGCCAGCAGTAGCCCCCCGGGTGAGCAGTTCTTC
16 many - TRBJ2-1 TRBV9 CASSVVENPYYNEQFF TGTGCCAGCAGCGTAGTTGAGAATCCGTACTACAATGAGCAGTTCTTC
14 - - TRBJ2-7 TRBV20-1 CSAPDPRVLYEQYF TGCAGTGCCCCGGACCCACGGGTTCTATACGAGCAGTACTTC
17 - - TRBJ2-2 TRBV21-1 CASSKALSTGGTGELFF TGTGCCAGCAGCAAAGCGCTTTCGACGGGAGGGACCGGGGAGCTGTTTTTT
14 few - TRBJ1-6 TRBV20-1 CSASGGGGNSPLHF TGCAGTGCTAGTGGGGGAGGAGGTAATTCACCCCTCCACTTT
12 few - TRBJ2-7 TRBV12-3/TRBV12-4 CASSLGIMNLYF TGTGCCAGCAGTTTAGGCATCATGAATCTGTACTTC
14 many TRBD1 TRBJ2-1 TRBV11-2 CASSVQGAYNEQFF TGTGCCAGCAGCGTCCAGGGGGCTTACAATGAGCAGTTCTTC
14 few - TRBJ2-7 TRBV18 CASSSGRTLTEQYF TGTGCCAGCTCAAGCGGACGGACCCTCACCGAGCAGTACTTC
12 few TRBD1 TRBJ2-3 TRBV6-6 CASRTGEYPQYF TGTGCCAGCCGAACAGGGGAGTATCCGCAGTATTTT
18 - - TRBJ2-1 TRBV5-1 CASSLFAPPNPSYNEQFF TGCGCCAGCAGCTTGTTCGCCCCCCCGAACCCCTCCTACAATGAGCAGTTCTTC
17 few TRBD2 TRBJ2-2 TRBV7-9 CASSPQGLAGYTGELFF TGTGCCAGCAGCCCGCAGGGGCTAGCGGGTTACACCGGGGAGCTGTTTTTT
16 many TRBD2 TRBJ2-7 TRBV28 CASIPGDVAGGSEQYF TGTGCCAGCATCCCCGGCGACGTAGCGGGAGGATCCGAGCAGTACTTC
17 many - TRBJ2-1 TRBV20-1 CSARVPLPGTWGLEQFF TGCAGTGCTAGAGTACCCCTCCCGGGGACCTGGGGATTGGAGCAGTTCTTC
16 - TRBD2 TRBJ2-7 TRBV5-6 CASSREAGVLSYEQYF TGTGCCAGCAGCCGGGAGGCGGGAGTCCTCTCCTACGAGCAGTACTTC
15 few TRBD2 TRBJ2-1 TRBV20-1 CSALRQSGILNEQFF TGCAGTGCTCTAAGACAGAGCGGGATCCTAAATGAGCAGTTCTTC
18 - TRBD2 TRBJ2-1 TRBV5-1 CASSSGLAGVSRNNEQFF TGCGCCAGCAGCTCGGGACTAGCGGGGGTATCCCGAAACAATGAGCAGTTCTTC
14 - TRBD2 TRBJ2-1 TRBV29-1 CSVELAGESDEQFF TGCAGCGTTGAGTTAGCGGGAGAGAGCGATGAGCAGTTCTTC
15 - - TRBJ2-5 TRBV4-3 CASSQDWGLLETQYF TGCGCCAGCAGCCAAGATTGGGGGCTCTTGGAGACCCAGTACTTC
16 many - TRBJ2-1 TRBV11-2 CASSLGPLVVINEQFF TGTGCCAGCAGCTTAGGCCCCCTAGTAGTGATCAATGAGCAGTTCTTC
14 few TRBD1 TRBJ2-2 TRBV20-1 CSAPGTGATGELFF TGCAGTGCCCCCGGGACAGGGGCCACCGGGGAGCTGTTTTTT
13 many - TRBJ1-5 TRBV18 CASSPPQEQPQHF TGTGCCAGCTCACCCCCCCAAGAACAGCCCCAGCATTTT
14 many - TRBJ2-5 TRBV7-8 CASSLLLYQETQYF TGTGCCAGCAGCTTATTGCTATACCAAGAGACCCAGTACTTC
15 many TRBD1 TRBJ2-7 TRBV23-1 CASSQMGDRGHEQYF TGCGCCAGCAGTCAAATGGGGGACAGGGGACACGAGCAGTACTTC
13 many - TRBJ2-7 TRBV7-2 CASSLAPGDEQYF TGTGCCAGCAGCTTAGCTCCTGGGGACGAGCAGTACTTC
17 - - TRBJ2-1 TRBV7-9 CASSPPKRDKNTHEQFF TGTGCCAGCAGCCCTCCCAAGCGGGACAAAAATACCCATGAGCAGTTCTTC
14 once - TRBJ2-3 TRBV10-3 CAISEAPGTDTQYF TGTGCCATCAGTGAGGCCCCGGGGACAGATACGCAGTATTTT
14 many TRBD2 TRBJ2-3 TRBV7-9 CASRGLAGTDTQYF TGTGCCAGCAGGGGACTAGCGGGCACAGATACGCAGTATTTT
14 few - TRBJ2-3 TRBV9 CASSVWGSGDTQYF TGTGCCAGCAGCGTTTGGGGGAGTGGAGATACGCAGTATTTT
16 many - TRBJ2-3 TRBV4-3 CASSQVGETSTDTQYF TGCGCCAGCAGCCAAGTCGGGGAAACTAGCACAGATACGCAGTATTTT
14 few TRBD2 TRBJ2-7 TRBV12-3/TRBV12-4 CASRPAGGPGEQYF TGTGCCAGCAGGCCAGCGGGAGGGCCGGGGGAGCAGTACTTC
15 - - TRBJ2-7 TRBV20-1 CSATGRQESPYEQYF TGCAGTGCTACGGGGCGACAGGAGTCCCCCTACGAGCAGTACTTC
15 once TRBD2 TRBJ2-7 TRBV19 CASSYRVAGGHEQYF TGTGCCAGTAGCTACCGAGTAGCGGGAGGCCACGAGCAGTACTTC
16 many - TRBJ2-2 TRBV5-1 CASSLMTDRGTGELFF TGCGCCAGCAGCTTAATGACGGACAGAGGAACCGGGGAGCTGTTTTTT
15 few - TRBJ1-6 TRBV7-2 CASSLPGLLNSPLHF TGTGCCAGCAGCCTCCCGGGCCTACTTAATTCACCCCTCCACTTT
15 few TRBD2 TRBJ2-5 TRBV15 CATSRPSGDQETQYF TGTGCCACCAGCAGACCTAGCGGGGACCAAGAGACCCAGTACTTC
15 few TRBD2 TRBJ2-1 TRBV20-1 CSALHTGGSYNEQFF TGCAGTGCTCTCCACACGGGAGGGTCCTACAATGAGCAGTTCTTC
13 many - TRBJ2-3 TRBV20-1 CSARRDSSDTQYF TGCAGTGCGAGAAGAGACAGCTCAGATACGCAGTATTTT
18 few TRBD2 TRBJ2-1 TRBV7-6 CASSWVGGGAGGFNEQFF TGTGCCAGCAGCTGGGTCGGCGGTGGGGCGGGAGGGTTTAATGAGCAGTTCTTC